The rows below give T cell receptor beta chains drawn from one sample of a study of cytomegalovirus exposure and HLA in healthy donors. Method: immunoSEQ multiplex PCR; TCRdb's copy keeps in-frame clones and lacks some. The profile shows about 68,000 clones, roughly 77% of them singletons. Sequenced input: PBMCs. Receptors were obtained from a human donor in good health. Each CDR3 is given with its conserved first and last residue.

v_gene,j_gene,CDR3aa
TRBV29-1,TRBJ1-1,CSVAGRANTEAFF
TRBV7-3,TRBJ2-7,CASSLLANSYEQYF
TRBV30,TRBJ2-7,CAWSVRLDREQYF
TRBV5-1,TRBJ1-2,CASSTGQPRDGYTF
TRBV6-4,TRBJ2-3,CASRLRGTPGTQYF
TRBV10-3,TRBJ1-6,CAISELTGNNSPLHF
TRBV4-1,TRBJ1-4,CASSQTGNQEKLFF
TRBV10-2,TRBJ1-2,CASSVDRGVAYTF
TRBV7-2,TRBJ1-4,CASSLVPGGEKLFF
TRBV10-1,TRBJ2-1,CASSEDGEQFF
TRBV7-8,TRBJ2-3,CASSILTSSNTQYF
TRBV7-9,TRBJ2-1,CASSLAGSSYNEQFF
TRBV23-1,TRBJ2-2,CASSSPGTGTGELFF
TRBV28,TRBJ1-1,CATFVNTEAFF
TRBV2,.,CASRVVWGEQYF
TRBV6-5,TRBJ2-7,CASSYLGTGIGYEQYF
TRBV5-8,TRBJ2-7,CASSTRGQASYEQYF
TRBV10-3,TRBJ2-1,CAITAGGAAYNEQFF
TRBV19,TRBJ1-1,CASSRDRSGNTEAFF
TRBV2,TRBJ1-5,CASSERRRDQPQHF
TRBV18,TRBJ1-5,CASSPDRGRGSNQPQHF
TRBV9,TRBJ2-2,CASSVTVSFANTGELFF
TRBV19,TRBJ1-5,CASRSNGGANQPQHF
TRBV28,TRBJ2-3,CASSTLAGGPRDTQYF
TRBV18,TRBJ1-2,CASSPREGNYGYTF
TRBV29-1,TRBJ2-7,CSAYGRGGSYEQYF
TRBV7-2,TRBJ1-6,CASTRAGNSPLHF
TRBV5-6,TRBJ2-2,CASSLGLAGVQRELFF
TRBV2,TRBJ2-7,CASKDSSYEQYF
TRBV19,TRBJ2-3,CASSTLAASTDTQYF
TRBV7-8,TRBJ2-5,CASSSASRGETQYF
TRBV5-1,TRBJ2-7,CASSLDGDNSQYF
TRBV5-6,TRBJ1-2,CASSPRQRPNYGYPF
TRBV27,TRBJ2-3,CASSSHRDRGTDTQYF
TRBV6-6,TRBJ2-7,CASSPRQGAAYEQYF
TRBV7-3,TRBJ2-3,CASSLRPRGVSGDTQYF
TRBV10-3,TRBJ1-2,CAISEEGADYGYTF
TRBV5-1,TRBJ2-1,CASSLDGTSGGNEQFF
TRBV5-1,TRBJ2-7,CASSLAVASGTYEQYF
TRBV6-1,TRBJ1-1,CATEDRRNTEAFF
TRBV7-2,TRBJ2-5,CASSLVPSGGETQYF
TRBV28,TRBJ1-1,CASSLVLWDSNTEAFF
TRBV4-2,TRBJ2-5,CASSQAGPGLEETQYF
TRBV9,TRBJ2-3,CASSPSQRGAHGTQYF
TRBV5-1,TRBJ2-5,CASSLGDFPKGETQYF
TRBV18,TRBJ2-7,CASSPGASYEQYF
TRBV18,TRBJ2-5,CASSPPAVSLQTQYF
TRBV5-6,TRBJ1-5,CASSVQGGSNQPQHF
TRBV5-1,TRBJ2-1,CASSWQGGNNEQFF
TRBV7-8,TRBJ1-2,CASSLDRTTGGYTF
TRBV21-1,TRBJ1-1,CASGGHSNTEAFF
TRBV28,TRBJ1-1,CASSLFGSSNTEAFF
TRBV5-1,TRBJ2-3,CASSYFWADTQYF
TRBV10-3,TRBJ1-6,CAITKDRDGSPLHF
TRBV7-9,TRBJ2-7,CASRHGGSFEQYF